The 8 T cell receptor beta chains reported below all come from one sample, sequenced in a study of blood T cells in healthy people across ages. Using a J-beta primer mix together with a sample-barcoded 5' primer, a second PCR was run for roughly 6 to 11 cycles. TCRdb called the 5' RACE reads again in MiXCR, with one record for every CDR3 protein. The sample yields about 1 million distinct CDR3 sequences, less than 25% seen once. These data were likewise used in another study, on T cells of mothers and their children.

The sequenced material came from blood. The receptors stem from a girl aged 2 to 9 in good health.

This clonotype has just one count. The CDR3: CASSPIGGGAVNTQYF. CDR3 DNA: TGTGCCAGCAGCCCTATAGGAGGGGGCGCGGTAAATACGCAGTATTTT. J is TRBJ2-3 and V is TRBV6-1, with D perhaps TRBD1 (7 bases). CDR1 MNHNS and CDR2 SASEGT come from the germline V gene. CDR3 length: 16 residues. V gave up 6 bases and J gave up 7 bases, with 23 bases separating them.

This rearrangement joins TRBV20-1 to TRBJ1-1, with unresolved D. Per germline, CDR1 DFQATT and CDR2 SNEGSKA (reference sequence). The CDR3 spans 12 residues. V was clipped by 3 bases and J by 3 bases, with 8 bases between them. The CDR3 protein is CSASIPDTEAFF. In nucleotides, the CDR3 is TGCAGTGCTAGTATCCCGGACACTGAAGCTTTCTTT.

This clonotype was detected only a few times. V is TRBV28 and J is TRBJ2-5; 7 positions agree with TRBD1. The assigned J gene may be wrong: the sequence end matches TRBJ2-1 better. This CDR3 is built from 17 residues. Germline V lookup: CDR1 MDHEN, CDR2 SYDVKM. The CDR3 sequence: CASSPDLTGSFYNEQFF. The CDR3 nucleotides are TGTGCCAGCAGCCCCGATTTGACAGGGTCATTTTACAATGAGCAGTTCTTC.

V gene TRBV2 combines with J gene TRBJ1-2; 7 bases are shared with TRBD1. The J segment lost 7 bases and the V segment lost 2 bases, leaving 13 bases of the junction unmatched. The CDR3 has 16 amino acids. Germline CDR1 reads SNHLY; CDR2 reads FYNNEI. The CDR3 reads CASSESEEEGARGYTF. The CDR3 nucleotides are TGTGCCAGCAGTGAATCGGAGGAGGAGGGGGCCCGTGGCTACACCTTC.

This clonotype came up many times. CDR3: CASSPNYGYTF. CDR3 coding DNA: TGTGCCAGCAGTCCCAACTATGGCTACACCTTC. The chain recombines TRBV27 with TRBJ1-2; D gene uncertain. Deletions cut 5 bases from V and 2 bases from J, with 3 bases between. From germline, CDR1 is MNHEY and CDR2 SMNVEV (reference sequence). There are 11 residues in the CDR3.

The chain links TRBV11-2 to TRBJ1-1; D not certain. CDR3 length equals 15 residues. CDR1 is SGHAT, CDR2 FQNNGV, per germline. V lost 3 bases and J 3 bases, leaving 14 bases between the germline ends. This CDR3 reads CASSLSTSWDTEAFF. CDR3 sequence (DNA): TGTGCCAGCAGCTTGAGTACCTCCTGGGACACTGAAGCTTTCTTT.

This clonotype appeared a few times. The chain carries TRBV6-6 and TRBJ2-1; 8 bases agree with TRBD2. This CDR3 region has 13 residues. Germline V gene lookup returns CDR1 MNHNY and CDR2 SVGAGI (reference sequence). This chain's CDR3 is CALSGVAGNEQFF. Written as DNA, the CDR3 is TGTGCTCTGTCTGGTGTAGCGGGGAATGAGCAGTTCTTC.

This clonotype was picked up a small number of times. The genes are TRBV20-1 and TRBJ2-3, with no clear D. This CDR3 is built from 13 residues. CDR1 and CDR2 from the germline V gene are DFQATT and SNEGSKA (reference sequence). The V end was cut by 5 bases, the J end by 6 bases, with 15 bases between. The CDR3 is CSAFTPKWDTQYF. Here the CDR3 DNA reads TGCAGTGCTTTTACCCCGAAATGGGATACGCAGTATTTT.